This TCR beta chain derives from a study of coeliac disease. Points on this clone: Its antigen is undetermined.

The repertoire was sequenced with immunoSEQ multiplex PCR; TCRdb's copy has only in-frame clones and lacks some. The sample holds about 3,000 clones; roughly 65% are singletons and the top ten take around 16%. General study findings and limits: Intraepithelial and lamina propria fractions were not highly pure, so cross-contamination was possible. Most TRB amino acid sequences occurred in only one sample.

Germline V CDR1 and CDR2: LGHNA, YNFKEQ. The CDR3 loop spans 18 amino acids. The junction had 14 bases not matched to a gene; V was cut back by 1 base and J by 6 bases. The sequenced sample was lymphocytes from the gut lamina propria. The clonotype was recovered from a woman in her fifties or sixties without celiac disease. The chain carries TRBV4-2 and TRBJ2-3, with 9 bases aligning to TRBD2. The CDR3, as DNA: TGTGCCAGCAGCCAAGCTTCTCAGCGGGGGGCCCTCTCCGATACGCAGTATTTT. Translation: CASSQASQRGALSDTQYF.